The rows below give T cell receptor beta chains drawn from one sample of a study of T cell repertoires in cytomegalovirus infection. From the reads, TCRdb called clonotypes with MiXCR, one entry per CDR3 protein. The table lists 450,000 to 550,000 distinct CDR3 sequences, 16% of them singletons, with roughly a quarter in the top ten. Sequencing used CD8+ T cells from PBMCs. All receptors come from a human donor in good health (CMV status not recorded). Some clones in this sample may be carry-over from other donors' samples. CDR3s include the opening cysteine and the closing phenylalanine or tryptophan. The order of the fields is V gene, J gene, clone size, CDR3 length, D gene, CDR3 DNA, CDR3 protein. The D gene is left open where the match is weak. Not every row has a clone size; where given, it reads once, few, many or a size class.

TRBV5-1,TRBJ2-1,few,15,.,TGCGCCAGCAGACTGGACAGCAACTCCTACAATGAGCAGTTCTTC,CASRLDSNSYNEQFF
TRBV6-6,TRBJ2-1,many,15,.,TGTGCCAGCAGTTTTCAGGGAAGCTCCTACAATGAGCAGTTCTTC,CASSFQGSSYNEQFF
TRBV7-9,TRBJ1-5,few,15,TRBD1,TGTGCCAGCACCTTATGGGGACAGGGGGATCAGCCCCAGCATTTT,CASTLWGQGDQPQHF
TRBV12-3/TRBV12-4,TRBJ2-7,many,14,TRBD1,TGTGCCAGCAGTAAAGTGGGACAGGGTTACGAGCAGTACTTC,CASSKVGQGYEQYF
TRBV7-3,TRBJ2-1,many,16,TRBD2,TGTGCCAGCAGCTTTGGTCAGGGGCTAGCGGGAGTAGAGCAGTTCTTC,CASSFGQGLAGVEQFF
TRBV28,TRBJ2-2,few,13,.,TGTGCCAGCAGTTTCGGGACTCCCGGGGAGCTGTTTTTT,CASSFGTPGELFF
TRBV11-2,TRBJ2-7,many,12,.,TGTGCCAGCAGAGGGGGAGGCTACGAGCAGTACTTC,CASRGGGYEQYF
TRBV14,TRBJ1-6,few,16,.,TGTGCCAGCAGCTCCCACTTCCGGGACGGAAATTCACCCCTCCACTTT,CASSSHFRDGNSPLHF
TRBV25-1,TRBJ2-3,.,14,.,TGTGCCAGCAGTGAATCGAGGGGACCAGATACGCAGTATTTT,CASSESRGPDTQYF
TRBV19,TRBJ2-4,few,14,.,TGTGCCAGTAGTATAGGTGGGTTGGAGAACATTCAGTACTTC,CASSIGGLENIQYF
TRBV29-1,TRBJ1-3,.,14,TRBD1,TGCAGCGTCCCTGGGGACAGTTATGGAAACACCATATATTTT,CSVPGDSYGNTIYF
TRBV7-8,TRBJ2-3,many,19,TRBD2,TGTGCCAGCAGCTTAATCGGACTAGCGGGAGGGCTGAGCACAGATACGCAGTATTTT,CASSLIGLAGGLSTDTQYF
TRBV28,TRBJ2-6,.,14,.,TGTGCCAGCAGTGCGCCCTCTGGGGCCAACGTCCTGACTTTC,CASSAPSGANVLTF
TRBV29-1,TRBJ2-1,.,13,TRBD2,TGCAGCGTTGGCGGCGGGAGTAGGAATGAGCAGTTCTTC,CSVGGGSRNEQFF
TRBV7-9,TRBJ1-1,.,11,.,TGTGCCAGCAGGACGATCACTGAAGCTTTCTTT,CASRTITEAFF
TRBV5-1,TRBJ1-1,few,17,.,TGCGCCAGCAGCACCTTCTTGGTGGGAAACATGAACACTGAAGCTTTCTTT,CASSTFLVGNMNTEAFF
TRBV6-5,TRBJ1-2,many,15,TRBD1,TGTGCCAGCAGTTACTCGGGGACAGGGGGGAATGGCTACACCTTC,CASSYSGTGGNGYTF
TRBV5-1,TRBJ2-1,few,16,TRBD1,TGCGCCAGCAGCTTGGAGCCAGGGGGATACTACAATGAGCAGTTCTTC,CASSLEPGGYYNEQFF
TRBV27,TRBJ2-1,.,14,.,TGTGCCAGCAGTAAGTCGCGCTCCTACAATGAGCAGTTCTTC,CASSKSRSYNEQFF
TRBV7-9,TRBJ2-2,.,20,TRBD2,TGTGCCAGCAGCTTCGACGGACTAGCGGGAGGGCCTTCAAACACCGGGGAGCTGTTTTTT,CASSFDGLAGGPSNTGELFF
TRBV27,TRBJ2-7,.,15,TRBD2,TGTGCCAGCAGTTTAGGTTCTAGCGGGGCCGACGAGCAGTACTTC,CASSLGSSGADEQYF
TRBV6-5,TRBJ2-7,.,13,.,TGTGCCAGCAGTTACGCTTTAAGGGACGAGCAGTACTTC,CASSYALRDEQYF
TRBV29-1,TRBJ1-2,.,17,.,TGCAGCGTTGAAACAGGGATTCCGAGGCCCCCTAACTATGGCTACACCTTC,CSVETGIPRPPNYGYTF
TRBV2,TRBJ1-5,many,16,TRBD1,TGTGCCAGCAGTGAAGCGGTACAGGGGGCCAATCAGCCCCAGCATTTT,CASSEAVQGANQPQHF
TRBV3-1,TRBJ2-1,few,16,TRBD2,TGTGCCAGCAGCCAAGATCTTAGCGGGAGGTTTGATGAGCAGTTCTTC,CASSQDLSGRFDEQFF
TRBV2,TRBJ2-7,many,16,TRBD1,TGTGCCAGCGTCGGGACCCGGACAGGGGGCATGAACGAGCAGTACTTC,CASVGTRTGGMNEQYF
TRBV4-1,TRBJ2-2,.,17,TRBD2,TGTGCCAGCAGCCAAGATGGGAGGGGTACAAACACCGGGGAGCTGTTTTTT,CASSQDGRGTNTGELFF
TRBV11-2,TRBJ2-1,.,15,.,TGTGCCAGCAGCCTAGGATCCGGGATTAGGAATGAGCAGTTCTTC,CASSLGSGIRNEQFF
TRBV25-1,TRBJ2-1,many,14,.,TGTGCCAGCAGTGAACGCCTAGCTAACAATGAGCAGTTCTTC,CASSERLANNEQFF
TRBV11-2,TRBJ2-1,many,15,TRBD2,TGTGCCAGCAGCTTAGATGGTCTAGCGGGCAATGAGCAGTTCTTC,CASSLDGLAGNEQFF
TRBV7-8,TRBJ2-1,many,15,.,TGTGCCAGCAGCCTTCGGGATCTCGTTTATAATGAGCAGTTCTTC,CASSLRDLVYNEQFF
TRBV12-3/TRBV12-4,TRBJ2-7,few,13,.,TGTGCCAGCAGGCCCGAATTGAAGGACGAGCAGTACTTC,CASRPELKDEQYF
TRBV4-1,TRBJ2-1,many,15,TRBD2,TGCGCCAGCAGCAACGGACTAGCGGGCTACAATGAGCAGTTCTTC,CASSNGLAGYNEQFF
TRBV7-3,TRBJ2-5,many,13,.,TGTGCCAGCAGCTCCCACCACAGAGAGACCCAGTACTTC,CASSSHHRETQYF
TRBV7-9,TRBJ1-6,.,18,.,TGTGCCAGCAGCTCAATTTCACCGGCTGGTACTGAGAATTCACCCCTCCACTTT,CASSSISPAGTENSPLHF
TRBV12-3/TRBV12-4,TRBJ2-3,.,17,TRBD2,TGTGCCAGCAGTTTGGGCGGGAGAATCCAACCCACAGATACGCAGTATTTT,CASSLGGRIQPTDTQYF
TRBV4-2,TRBJ2-7,.,15,TRBD1,TGTGCCAGCAGCCCACACACCGGGACAGGGGTCGAGCAGTACTTC,CASSPHTGTGVEQYF